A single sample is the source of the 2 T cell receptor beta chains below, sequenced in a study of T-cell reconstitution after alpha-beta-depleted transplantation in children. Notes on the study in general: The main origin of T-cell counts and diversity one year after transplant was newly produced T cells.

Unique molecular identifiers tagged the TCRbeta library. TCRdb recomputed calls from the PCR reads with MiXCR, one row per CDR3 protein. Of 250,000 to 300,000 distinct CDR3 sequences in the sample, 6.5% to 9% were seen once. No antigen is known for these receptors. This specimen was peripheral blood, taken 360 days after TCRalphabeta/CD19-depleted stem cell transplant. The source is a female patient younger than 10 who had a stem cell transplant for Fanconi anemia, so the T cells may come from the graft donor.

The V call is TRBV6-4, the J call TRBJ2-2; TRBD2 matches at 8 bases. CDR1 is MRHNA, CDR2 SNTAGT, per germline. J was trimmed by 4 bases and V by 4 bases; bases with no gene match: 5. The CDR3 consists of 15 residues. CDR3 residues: CASSAAGVGTGELFF. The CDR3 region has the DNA TGTGCCAGCAGTGCAGCGGGAGTTGGCACCGGGGAGCTGTTTTTT.

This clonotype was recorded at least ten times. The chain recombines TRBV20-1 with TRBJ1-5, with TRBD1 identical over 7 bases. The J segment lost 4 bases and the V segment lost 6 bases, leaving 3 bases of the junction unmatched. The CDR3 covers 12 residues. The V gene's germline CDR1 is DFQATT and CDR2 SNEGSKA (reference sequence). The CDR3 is CSAEQGNQPQHF. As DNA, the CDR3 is TGCAGTGCCGAACAGGGGAATCAGCCCCAGCATTTT.